This is a list of T cell receptor beta chains from one sample in a study of CD8 T cells in ankylosing spondylitis. TCRdb recomputed calls from the 5' RACE reads with MiXCR, one row per CDR3 protein. The sample has fewer than 400,000 distinct CDR3 sequences, under 25% seen once. Sequenced material: blood, either unsorted or a sorted T cell fraction (not recorded which). The origin of the receptors is a male donor with ankylosing spondylitis. Each CDR3 is given with its conserved first and last residue. D genes are given only for firm matches. The size entry is marked missing in some rows and otherwise reads once, few, many or a size class.

v_call	j_call	clone_size	d_call	cdr3_nt	cdr3_aa
TRBV9	TRBJ2-1	-	TRBD2	TGTGCCAGCAGCGCAGGGCCAGCGGGAGTCGGTGAGCAGTTCTTC	CASSAGPAGVGEQFF
TRBV27	TRBJ2-3	few	-	TGTGCCAGCTCAGTGGACCTGCCTACAGATACGCAGTATTTT	CASSVDLPTDTQYF
TRBV7-2	TRBJ2-2	few	-	TGTGCCAGCAGCGCCGGGACTCCCTACACCGGGGAGCTGTTTTTT	CASSAGTPYTGELFF
TRBV20-1	TRBJ2-3	few	TRBD1	TGCAGTGTTAGAGACCCTGGGCAGGGGGCGGGAGATACGCAGTATTTT	CSVRDPGQGAGDTQYF
TRBV7-2	TRBJ2-7	few	-	TGTGCCAGCAGCTTAGCTGGGACTCCTTCCTACGAGCAGTACTTC	CASSLAGTPSYEQYF
TRBV18	TRBJ2-7	-	-	TGTGCCAGCTCACCCTGGCCGGGTAGGAACGAGCAGTACTTC	CASSPWPGRNEQYF
TRBV9	TRBJ1-4	-	-	TGTGCCAGCAGCGTAGTTGGGGGGAGACTGTTTTTT	CASSVVGGRLFF
TRBV6-1	TRBJ1-1	-	-	TGTGCCAGCAGCTCAACTAACTTACGGCCCATGATCACTGAAGCTTTCTTT	CASSSTNLRPMITEAFF
TRBV3-1	TRBJ2-3	-	-	TGTGCCAGCAGATTGACAGGGAGGAATACGCAGTATTTT	CASRLTGRNTQYF
TRBV10-3	TRBJ2-7	-	-	TGTGCCATTGAGGTAGAGGGCAGCGGGATAGGGGGCTACGAGCAGTACTTC	CAIEVEGSGIGGYEQYF
TRBV20-1	TRBJ1-6	-	-	TGCAGTGCAAGGGCCAGCTCCTATAATTCACCCCTCCACTTT	CSARASSYNSPLHF
TRBV7-3	TRBJ2-1	-	-	TGTGCCAGCAGCTTAAGCCGACTTCATGAGCAGTTCTTC	CASSLSRLHEQFF
TRBV5-1	TRBJ2-1	few	-	TGCGCCAGCAGCTTCCAAGGGGATGAGCAGTTCTTC	CASSFQGDEQFF
TRBV2	TRBJ1-3	-	TRBD1	TGTGCCAGCAGAGACCCCGGGACAGGGTCAGGAAACACCATATATTTT	CASRDPGTGSGNTIYF
TRBV12-3/TRBV12-4	TRBJ2-2	few	TRBD2	TGTGCCAGCAGTTTAATGGCGGGAGGGAACACCGGGGAGCTGTTTTTT	CASSLMAGGNTGELFF
TRBV10-2	TRBJ2-2	few	TRBD1	TGCGCCAGCAAGGGACAGGGAATCTCCGGGGAGCTGTTTTTT	CASKGQGISGELFF
TRBV3-1	TRBJ2-3	few	-	TGTGCCAGCAGCCCGACAGGCGGCACAGATACGCAGTATTTT	CASSPTGGTDTQYF
TRBV7-3	TRBJ2-2	few	-	TGTGCCAGCAGCTTATCAGGAGGGGGCTTCGGGGAGCTGTTTTTT	CASSLSGGGFGELFF
TRBV9	TRBJ2-3	-	TRBD2	TGTGCCAGCAGCGTATTGACTAGCGGCACAGATACGCAGTATTTT	CASSVLTSGTDTQYF
TRBV20-1	TRBJ2-6	-	-	TGCAGTGCGAAACCAGGGGCTGGGGCCAACGTCCTGACTTTC	CSAKPGAGANVLTF
TRBV11-2	TRBJ1-2	few	-	TGTGCCAGCAGCTTAGATCATGGGGTCGGGTATGGCTACACCTTC	CASSLDHGVGYGYTF
TRBV29-1	TRBJ2-1	-	TRBD2	TGCAGCGCCTCAAACCCTCTAGCGGGAGGACACAATGAGCAGTTCTTC	CSASNPLAGGHNEQFF
TRBV20-1	TRBJ2-2	few	-	TGCAGTGGTATTAGCGTTGAGACCGGGGAGCTGTTTTTT	CSGISVETGELFF
TRBV5-6	TRBJ2-5	-	TRBD2	TGTGCCAGCAGTTTCCCCACGGGAGGGGAGACCCAGTACTTC	CASSFPTGGETQYF